Below, 20 T cell receptor beta chains from the same sample are listed, as sequenced in a study of vaccination effects on CD4 cells after COVID-19 (dated by TCRdb to 2022 to 2024). The receptor library was made with the immunoSEQ multiplex PCR assay. As stored in TCRdb, this immuneACCESS dataset retains in-frame rearrangements with V and J assigned. A fraction of the clones does not appear; measured against another copy, unresolved V genes explain less than half of the discrepancy, and the remainder lacks a known reason. The sample contains fewer than 55,000 clones, about 70% of them found a single time. The ten largest make up 6% to 7% of the sample. No antigen is known for these receptors. After around eleven days of culture, CD4+ T cells were isolated with the EasySep CD4+ T cell isolation kit. Participants received two doses of either the BNT162b2 or the mRNA-1273 mRNA SARS-CoV-2 vaccine. The material was CD4+ T cells from PBMCs cultured without peptide, obtained after COVID-19 vaccination. The receptors derive from a human donor who received a COVID-19 vaccine.

This clone has only a few counts. The J gene is TRBJ1-4, the V gene TRBV6-5; a possible D gene is TRBD1 (5 bases). The CDR3 runs 15 residues. V was pared by 2 bases and J by 8 bases, with 15 bases between. CDR1 MNHEY and CDR2 SVGAGI come from the germline V gene. CDR3 region: CASSYAGVTGEKLFF. The CDR3 coding sequence is TGTGCCAGCAGTTACGCGGGGGTTACGGGAGAAAAACTGTTTTTT.

The chain has TRBV7-2 and TRBJ2-7; either TRBD1 or TRBD2 may fit D (7 bases each). The CDR3 has 19 amino acids. Germline V lookup: CDR1 SGHTA, CDR2 FQGNSA. Trimming stripped 5 bases from V and 0 bases from J, with 26 bases between. CDR3: CASSPQGRGRGESSYEQYF. CDR3 nucleotides: TGTGCCAGCAGCCCCCAAGGGAGGGGGCGCGGGGAAAGCTCCTACGAGCAGTACTTC.

The chain is built from TRBV18 and TRBJ1-1, with D perhaps TRBD1 (5 bases). The CDR3 totals 14 residues. CDR1 KGHSH and CDR2 LQKENI come from the germline V gene. V was clipped by 1 base and J by 3 bases, with 9 bases between them. CDR3 sequence reads: CASSPQGQDTEAFF. DNA for the CDR3: TGTGCCAGCTCACCACAGGGGCAGGACACTGAAGCTTTCTTT.

This rearrangement joins TRBV19 to TRBJ1-1; a possible D gene is TRBD1 (5 bases). This CDR3 has 17 amino acids. V was pared by 4 bases and J by 3 bases, with 21 bases between. Germline CDR1 is LNHDA and CDR2 is SQIVND (reference sequence). CDR3 DNA: TGTGCCAGTAGTAGGAGGGGATCGTCTTATGTGGACACTGAAGCTTTCTTT. Its translation: CASSRRGSSYVDTEAFF.

The rearrangement links TRBV6-5 to TRBJ1-2; D possibly corresponds to TRBD1 (6 bases). Germline V gives CDR1 MNHEY, CDR2 SVGAGI. This CDR3 comprises 14 residues. The V end was cut by 6 bases, the J end by 7 bases, with 18 bases between. DNA of the CDR3: TGTGCCAGCAGCCGCCACCCAGGGGAGAGTGGCTACACCTTC. Encoded protein: CASSRHPGESGYTF.

This clone was detected a few times. The CDR3 is CASSHERGKNIQYF. CDR3 DNA sequence: TGTGCCAGCAGCCATGAACGGGGCAAAAACATTCAGTACTTC. The chain combines TRBV5-4 with TRBJ2-4; D may be TRBD2 (5 bases). V was pared by 4 bases and J by 3 bases, with 11 bases between. The CDR3 loop spans 14 amino acids. Germline values: CDR1 SGHNT, CDR2 YYREEE (reference sequence).

The chain carries TRBV5-1 and TRBJ2-2; maybe TRBD2 (5 bases). V shed 5 bases and J shed 4 bases, with 12 bases lying between them. Germline V gene lookup returns CDR1 SGHRS and CDR2 YFSETQ. This CDR3 region has 14 residues. CDR3 in amino acids: CASRILATTGELFF. As DNA, the CDR3 is TGCGCCAGCAGAATTCTAGCTACCACCGGGGAGCTGTTTTTT.

The chain has TRBV7-8 and TRBJ2-5; D is uncertain. This CDR3 has 13 amino acids. Germline V gives CDR1 SGHVS, CDR2 FQNEAQ. The V gene lost 1 base and the J gene lost 4 bases, with 7 bases spanning the gap. CDR3 loop: CASSLVTGETQYF. CDR3 nucleotides: TGTGCCAGCAGCTTAGTTACGGGAGAGACCCAGTACTTC.

For the CDR3, the DNA is TGTGCCAGCAGTGAGCCGGGACTAAACAATGAGCAGTTCTTC. Its protein product is CASSEPGLNNEQFF. This chain links TRBV7-2 with TRBJ2-1; 7 nucleotides agree with TRBD2. This CDR3 comprises 14 residues. Germline V CDR1 and CDR2: SGHTA, FQGNSA. With 6 bases clipped from V and 5 bases from J, the junction kept 7 bases outside the gene matches.

The chain combines TRBV3-1 (or the pseudogene TRBV3-2) with TRBJ1-2; D perhaps matches TRBD1 (6 bases). With 2 bases removed from V and 4 bases from J, the gap between germline ends came to 11 bases. The length of the CDR3 is 14 residues. Germline V gene data show CDR1 as LGHDT and CDR2 as YNNKEL (reference sequence). This CDR3 reads CASSQSQGIYGYTF. CDR3 in DNA: TGTGCCAGCAGCCAATCCCAGGGGATCTATGGCTACACCTTC.

This clone was detected once. The DNA of the CDR3 is TGTGCCAGCAGCCAGGGACTTCAAGAGACCCAGTACTTC. Translation: CASSQGLQETQYF. This chain links TRBV11-1 with TRBJ2-5; TRBD2 might be the D (6 bases). The V and J ends lost 5 bases and 2 bases respectively, with 9 bases between them. The germline CDR1 and CDR2 sequences are SGHAT and FQDESV (reference sequence). The CDR3 sequence is 13 residues long.

By share, this clone ranks as medium-sized (0.01 to 0.1%). The V call is TRBV12-3 or TRBV12-4, the J call TRBJ1-5; D is undetermined. The CDR3 covers 13 residues. V was pared by 8 bases and J by 2 bases, with 10 bases between. The CDR3 nucleotides read TGTGCCAGCGCCCGGGGAGGCAATCAGCCCCAGCATTTT. Encoded protein: CASARGGNQPQHF.

For the CDR3, the DNA is TGTGCCAGCTCACCGAGGGTCCAGATTCAAGAGACCCAGTACTTC. Translated: CASSPRVQIQETQYF. This chain links TRBV18 with TRBJ2-5; possible D gene TRBD2, 5 bases. The CDR3 runs 15 residues. V was pared by 3 bases and J by 2 bases, with 13 bases between. Germline values: CDR1 KGHSH, CDR2 LQKENI.

The chain couples TRBV4-2 to TRBJ1-2, with D perhaps TRBD1 (5 bases). Trimming took 1 base from V and 0 from J, leaving 15 bases between them. Germline V lookup: CDR1 LGHNA, CDR2 YNFKEQ. The CDR3 runs to 17 residues. The CDR3 DNA reads TGTGCCAGCAGCCAAGGGAGAGGCGGGGCCGCTAACTATGGCTACACCTTC. The encoded protein is CASSQGRGGAANYGYTF.

The chain carries TRBV1 and TRBJ2-1; the listed D gene, TRBD2, was not tested against the DNA. TRBV1 represents a pseudogene. The CDR3 is 10 amino acids. For the CDR3, the DNA is TGCACCAGCCGTCTCGATGAGCAGTTCTTC. This translates into CTSRLDEQFF.

This sequence joins TRBV27 and TRBJ2-5, with 7 nucleotides matching TRBD1. V trimming: 4 bases; J trimming: 4 bases; junction bases outside the gene matches: 6. This CDR3 is built from 14 residues. CDR1 MNHEY and CDR2 SMNVEV come from the germline V gene (reference sequence). Written as DNA, the CDR3 is TGTGCCAGCAGTTCGACAGGGACCGTAGAGACCCAGTACTTC. It yields the protein CASSSTGTVETQYF.

V and J are TRBV19 and TRBJ2-3, with 7 bases matching TRBD2. J lost 4 bases, V lost 8 bases, and 9 bases had no gene match. This CDR3 spans 14 amino acids. Per germline, CDR1 LNHDA and CDR2 SQIVND (reference sequence). The chain's CDR3 is CASCRTRGADTQYF. The CDR3, as DNA: TGTGCCAGTTGTAGGACTAGAGGAGCAGATACGCAGTATTTT. Variable domain in full (rest from reference TRBV19 and TRBJ2-3): DGGITQSPKYLFRKEGQNVTLSCEQNLNHDAMYWYRQDPGQGLRLIYYSQIVNDFQKGDIAEGYSVSREKKESFPLTVTSAQKNPTAFYLCASCRTRGADTQYFGPGTRLTVL.

The chain has TRBV19 and TRBJ1-5; D remains ambiguous. Germline values: CDR1 LNHDA, CDR2 SQIVND (reference sequence). CDR3 size: 16 residues. V lost 5 bases and J lost 2, with 16 bases in between. The CDR3 sequence: CASSPLFTFGNQPQHF. The DNA for the CDR3 is TGTGCCAGTAGTCCCTTATTTACCTTTGGCAATCAGCCCCAGCATTTT.

V is TRBV18 and J is TRBJ2-5; D possibly corresponds to TRBD2 (5 bases). Germline lookup yields CDR1 KGHSH and CDR2 LQKENI. V was trimmed by 2 bases and J by 5 bases, leaving 9 bases between them. The CDR3 spans 13 residues. This chain's CDR3 is CASSPGERETQYF. The DNA of the CDR3 is TGTGCCAGCTCACCAGGGGAGAGGGAGACCCAGTACTTC.

The V gene is TRBV9, the J gene TRBJ1-2, with D possibly being TRBD1 (5 bases). The V end was cut by 0 bases, the J end by 2 bases, with 11 bases between. The CDR3 length is 15 residues. Germline lookup yields CDR1 SGDLS and CDR2 YYNGEE. The CDR3 protein is CASSVGAGLNYGYTF. DNA of the CDR3: TGTGCCAGCAGCGTAGGTGCAGGGCTCAACTATGGCTACACCTTC.